The TCR beta chain described here comes from a study of blood T cell repertoires in COVID-19. Study-level information: T cells, B-cell-depleted T cells, or PBMCs provided the cDNA or gDNA that served as material.

Here immunoSEQ multiplex PCR was the method, and the copy in TCRdb shows in-frame clones only, minus some. The sample lists about 40,000 clones, approximately 89% seen once, with 7% to 9% in the top ten. V was clipped by 6 bases and J by 2 bases; unmatched bases: 5. This CDR3 has 15 residues. From germline, CDR1 is KGHDR and CDR2 SFDVKD. Input material: peripheral blood. V and J are TRBV24-1 and TRBJ2-2, with 7 positions matching TRBD1. The origin of this receptor is a woman aged 70 to 79 with acute or convalescent COVID-19. CDR3 nucleotide sequence: TGTGCCACCAGTAAAACAGGGGACAACACCGGGGAGCTGTTTTTT. This sequence encodes CATSKTGDNTGELFF.